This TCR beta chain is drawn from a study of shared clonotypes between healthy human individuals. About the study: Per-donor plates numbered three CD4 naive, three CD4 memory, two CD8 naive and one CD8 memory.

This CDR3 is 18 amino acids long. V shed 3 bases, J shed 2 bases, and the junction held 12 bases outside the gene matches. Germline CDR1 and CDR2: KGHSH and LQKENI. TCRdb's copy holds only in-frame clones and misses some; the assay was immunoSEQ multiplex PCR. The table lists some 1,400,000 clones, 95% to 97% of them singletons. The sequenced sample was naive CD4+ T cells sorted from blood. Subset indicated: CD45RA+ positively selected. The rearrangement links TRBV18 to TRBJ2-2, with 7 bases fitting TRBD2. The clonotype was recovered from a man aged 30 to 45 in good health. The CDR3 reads CASSPVFGAGPNTGELFF. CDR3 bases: TGTGCCAGCTCACCCGTTTTCGGAGCGGGACCTAACACCGGGGAGCTGTTTTTT.